This T cell receptor (beta chain) stems from a study of cytomegalovirus exposure and HLA in healthy donors. To note about this clone: What it binds is unknown.

Study results and limitations: Sequencing likely generated an artifact that appeared as a cluster of highly shared sequence variants. Altogether, about 160 TCR beta chains were recorded as cytomegalovirus-associated.

Primers: 60 Vbeta forward and 13 Jbeta reverse. Study processing details: Later work found tens of millions of unique TCR beta chains, with 9.5 million to 11 million shared. Sequencing was performed with immunoSEQ multiplex PCR; in TCRdb, only in-frame clones are kept and a portion is missing. That table supplies the V and J calls and clone size; D and trimming were determined from the DNA. The sample holds roughly 160,000 clones; roughly 85% are singletons and the top ten take more than 7%. Trimming removed 5 bases at V and 4 bases at J, with 14 bases between. The CDR3 totals 15 residues. CDR1 SGHTA and CDR2 FQGNSA come from the germline V gene.

The V call is TRBV7-2, the J call TRBJ2-2; D is ambiguous. This clonotype originated in a male donor in good health and CMV-seropositive. Sequenced material: PBMCs. CDR3 protein: CASSLYSTLTGELFF. In DNA form, the CDR3 reads TGTGCCAGCAGCCTATACTCTACCCTCACCGGGGAGCTGTTTTTT. The full variable domain, in which reference TRBV7-2 and TRBJ2-2 provide the parts outside the CDR3, is GAGVSQSPSNKVTEKGKDVELRCDPISGHTALYWYRQSLGQGLEFLIYFQGNSAPDKSGLPSDRFSAERTGGSVSTLTIQRTQQEDSAVYLCASSLYSTLTGELFFGEGSRLTVL.